The 3 T cell receptor beta chains below come from one sample, sequenced in a study of T cells in Graves' hyperthyroidism and ophthalmopathy. There were TCR beta CDR3 regions amplified from RNA transcripts. TCR CDR3 regions were first amplified by RT-PCR with HTBI primers. TCRdb passed the multiplex PCR reads through MiXCR, listing each CDR3 protein once. The sample has some 550,000 distinct CDR3 sequences, 20% to 25% seen once; the top ten hold about a quarter. Material for sequencing was blood. The receptors stem from a man in his late teens or twenties with Graves' hyperthyroidism.

This clonotype occurred many times. The J gene is TRBJ2-7, the V gene TRBV11-2; TRBD1 or TRBD2 may be the D gene (5 bases each). CDR3 length equals 13 residues. V was shortened by 6 bases and J by 0 bases, with 9 bases between the two germline ends. Germline V CDR1 and CDR2: SGHAT, FQNNGV. The CDR3 is CASSSGASYEQYF. CDR3 DNA: TGTGCCAGCAGTTCCGGGGCCTCCTACGAGCAGTACTTC.

A few counts support this clonotype. This chain links TRBV5-4 with TRBJ2-5; 12 nucleotides agree with TRBD2. Trimming took 2 bases from V and 7 from J; bases not matched to a gene: 9. Germline CDR1 SGHNT, CDR2 YYREEE (reference sequence). The CDR3 has 16 amino acids. CDR3 in amino acids: CASSFPTSGGPRTQYF. The CDR3 DNA reads TGTGCCAGCAGCTTTCCGACTAGCGGGGGCCCCAGGACCCAGTACTTC.

This clonotype was recorded a few times. The V and J genes are TRBV28 and TRBJ2-7; TRBD1 aligns across 8 bases. The CDR3 totals 17 residues. Germline CDR1 is MDHEN and CDR2 is SYDVKM. V lost 3 bases and J lost 0; bases outside the gene matches: 10. CDR3: CASSFPIRDRFSYEQYF. The DNA for the CDR3 is TGTGCCAGCAGTTTCCCCATCCGGGACAGGTTCTCCTACGAGCAGTACTTC.